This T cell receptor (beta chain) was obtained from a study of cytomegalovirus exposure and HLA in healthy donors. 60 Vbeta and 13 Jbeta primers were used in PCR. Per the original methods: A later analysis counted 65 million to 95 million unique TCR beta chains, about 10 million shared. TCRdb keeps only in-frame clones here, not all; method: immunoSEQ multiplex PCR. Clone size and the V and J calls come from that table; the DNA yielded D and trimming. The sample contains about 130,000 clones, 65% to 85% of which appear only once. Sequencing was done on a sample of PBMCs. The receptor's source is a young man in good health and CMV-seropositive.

CDR3 sequence: CASRSDGGTRQPQHF. The DNA for the CDR3 is TGTGCCAGTCGTTCTGATGGGGGGACGAGGCAGCCCCAGCATTTT. The chain combines TRBV19 with TRBJ1-5, with a weak D call TRBD1 (5 bases). Trimming pared 8 bases from V and 7 bases from J, leaving 21 bases between. This CDR3 spans 15 amino acids. Germline V gives CDR1 LNHDA, CDR2 SQIVND (reference sequence). Complete variable domain (other parts from reference TRBV19 and TRBJ1-5): DGGITQSPKYLFRKEGQNVTLSCEQNLNHDAMYWYRQDPGQGLRLIYYSQIVNDFQKGDIAEGYSVSREKKESFPLTVTSAQKNPTAFYLCASRSDGGTRQPQHFGDGTRLSIL.